This T cell receptor beta chain was profiled in a study of CD8 T cells in ankylosing spondylitis. A quantitative 5'-RACE method, one with molecular barcodes, was used to make TCR beta libraries. Via MiXCR, TCRdb re-called the 5' RACE reads, giving one row per CDR3 protein. The sample includes 200,000 to 300,000 distinct CDR3 sequences, roughly a tenth of them seen just once. Trimming removed 0 bases from V and 4 bases from J; junction bases left unmatched: 10. This CDR3 has 19 residues. Germline CDR1 is LNHNV and CDR2 is YYDKDF (reference sequence). Ten or more counts support this clonotype. Sequencing input: blood, either unsorted or a sorted T cell fraction (not recorded which). The TCR comes from a male donor with ankylosing spondylitis or in good health (not recorded which). The chain has TRBV15 and TRBJ2-1; TRBD2 agrees at 12 bases. CDR3: CATSREGSTSGSTYNEQFF. The CDR3 bases are TGTGCCACCAGCAGAGAAGGATCGACTAGCGGGAGTACGTACAATGAGCAGTTCTTC.